The 10 T cell receptor beta chains given below trace back to one sample, sequenced in a study of blood T cell repertoires in COVID-19. The repertoire was sequenced with immunoSEQ multiplex PCR; TCRdb's copy has only in-frame clones and lacks some. There are 55,000 to 65,000 clones in the sample; about 90% occur only once, and over 9% lies in the top ten. Sequencing used peripheral blood. The receptors come from a human donor with acute or convalescent COVID-19. The donor label of this sample is uncertain.

This chain uses TRBV19 with TRBJ2-5, with TRBD1 matching over 7 bases. There are 16 residues in the CDR3. V lost 5 bases and J lost 2; bases outside the gene matches: 11. Germline V gene lookup returns CDR1 LNHDA and CDR2 SQIVND (reference sequence). CDR3 nucleotides: TGTGCCAGTAGTGCCCCTAGGACAGGCTCTCAAGAGACCCAGTACTTC. It yields the protein CASSAPRTGSQETQYF.

V gene TRBV6-1 combines with J gene TRBJ1-2, with D tentatively TRBD1 (5 bases). Germline V gene data show CDR1 as MNHNS and CDR2 as SASEGT. V lost 3 bases, J lost 8 bases, and 13 bases lay in between. The CDR3 is 13 residues long. CDR3 sequence (DNA): TGTGCCAGCAGTGACCAAGGGGAGGAAGGCTACACCTTC. Protein sequence: CASSDQGEEGYTF.

The gene calls are TRBV28 and TRBJ1-3, with unresolved D. The CDR3 extends over 16 amino acids. Germline V gene data show CDR1 as MDHEN and CDR2 as SYDVKM. V dropped 5 bases and J dropped 2 bases, with 16 bases sitting between them. This chain's CDR3 is CASSLLDKTTGNTIYF. CDR3 nucleotide sequence: TGTGCCAGCAGTCTCCTTGACAAGACAACTGGAAACACCATATATTTT.

The CDR3 sequence is CASSLRDRGDSTGELFF. CDR3 sequence (DNA): TGTGCCAGCAGTTTAAGGGACAGGGGCGATAGCACCGGGGAGCTGTTTTTT. The rearrangement joins TRBV28 to TRBJ2-2, with 10 bases aligning to TRBD1. There are 17 residues in the CDR3. V shed 2 bases, J shed 4 bases, and the junction held 7 bases outside the gene matches. Per the germline V gene, CDR1 is MDHEN and CDR2 is SYDVKM. Looking up the rest from reference TRBV28 and TRBJ2-2 gives the full variable domain: DVKVTQSSRYLVKRTGEKVFLECVQDMDHENMFWYRQDPGLGLRLIYFSYDVKMKEKGDIPEGYSVSREKKERFSLILESASTNQTSMYLCASSLRDRGDSTGELFFGEGSRLTVL.

V and J are TRBV4-2 and TRBJ1-1, with D tentatively TRBD1 (6 bases). This CDR3 has 15 amino acids. Germline V CDR1 and CDR2: LGHNA, YNFKEQ. V was trimmed by 3 bases and J by 1 base, leaving 12 bases between them. CDR3 protein: CASSQPGTRNTEAFF. The CDR3 region has the DNA TGTGCCAGCAGCCAGCCCGGGACAAGGAACACTGAAGCTTTCTTT.

The V gene is TRBV6-5, the J gene TRBJ2-5, with TRBD1 identical over 8 bases. This CDR3 spans 14 amino acids. Germline-derived CDR1 and CDR2 are MNHEY and SVGAGI. After removal of 6 bases from V and 5 bases from J, the junction contained 8 bases not matched to a gene. The CDR3 reads CASRTSGGYETQYF. The CDR3 region has the DNA TGTGCCAGCAGGACCTCAGGGGGCTACGAGACCCAGTACTTC.

The V gene is TRBV5-6, the J gene TRBJ1-2; TRBD1 might be the D (6 bases). The V end lost 3 bases, the J end lost 4 bases, and 19 bases lay between the germline ends. The germline gives CDR1 SGHDT, CDR2 YYEEEE. This CDR3 comprises 16 residues. This CDR3 is CASSSPLTGFTYGYTF. CDR3 nucleotides: TGTGCCAGCAGCTCGCCATTGACAGGCTTTACCTATGGCTACACCTTC.

The chain is built from TRBV30 and TRBJ2-3; maybe TRBD1 (6 bases). CDR1 is GTSNPN, CDR2 SVGIG, per germline (reference sequence). V lost 5 bases to trimming and J lost 7 bases, with 10 bases between them. The CDR3 runs 11 residues. CDR3 nucleotide sequence: TGTGCCTGGGGGGGCACCTATACGCAGTATTTT. Its protein product is CAWGGTYTQYF.

V and J are TRBV13 and TRBJ1-3; perhaps TRBD1 as D (6 bases). This CDR3 region has 14 residues. CDR1 PRHDT and CDR2 FYEKMQ come from the germline V gene (reference sequence). V was pared by 3 bases and J by 2 bases, with 8 bases between. Here the CDR3 reads CASSLRGTGNTIYF. DNA of the CDR3: TGTGCCAGCAGCTTGAGGGGGACTGGAAACACCATATATTTT.

This chain uses TRBV6-6 with TRBJ1-5; D perhaps matches TRBD1 (6 bases). There are 17 residues in the CDR3. The germline CDR1 and CDR2 sequences are MNHNY and SVGAGI (reference sequence). V lost 5 bases and J 0 bases, leaving 17 bases between the germline ends. The chain's CDR3 is CASSPAVGQNSNQPQHF. The DNA of the CDR3 is TGTGCCAGCAGTCCAGCAGTAGGACAGAATAGCAATCAGCCCCAGCATTTT.